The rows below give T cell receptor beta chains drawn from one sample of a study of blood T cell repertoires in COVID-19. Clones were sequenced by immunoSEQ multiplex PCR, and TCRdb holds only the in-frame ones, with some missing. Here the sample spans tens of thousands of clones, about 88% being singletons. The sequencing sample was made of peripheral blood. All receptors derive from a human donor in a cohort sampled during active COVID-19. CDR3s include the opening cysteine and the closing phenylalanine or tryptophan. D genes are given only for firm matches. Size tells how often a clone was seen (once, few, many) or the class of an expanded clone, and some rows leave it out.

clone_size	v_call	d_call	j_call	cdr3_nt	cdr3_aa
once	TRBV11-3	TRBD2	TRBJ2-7	TGTGCCAGCAGCTTCGGGGGGGTCCGAGACGAGCAGTACTTC	CASSFGGVRDEQYF
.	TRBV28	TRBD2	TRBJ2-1	TGTGCCAGCACCCCACCTCTAGCGGGAGTTGAGCAGTTCTTC	CASTPPLAGVEQFF
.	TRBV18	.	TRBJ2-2	TGTGCCAGCTCACCAGCAGCGAACACCGGGGAGCTGTTTTTT	CASSPAANTGELFF
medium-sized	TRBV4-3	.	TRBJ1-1	TGCCCCCGCCGCCGACCCGGGTTCGTGAACACTGAAGCTTTCTTT	CPRRRPGFVNTEAFF
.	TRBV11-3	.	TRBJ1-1	TGTGCCAGCGGGACGGGGGGGGTGAACACTGAAGCTTTCTTT	CASGTGGVNTEAFF
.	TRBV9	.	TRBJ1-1	TGTGCCAGCAGCGTGGGACCGGGACTCTCTTCTGAAGCTTTCTTT	CASSVGPGLSSEAFF
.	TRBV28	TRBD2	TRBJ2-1	TGTGCCAGCAGTCGGACTAGCGGTGGTTACAATGAGCAGTTCTTC	CASSRTSGGYNEQFF
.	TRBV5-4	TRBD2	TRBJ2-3	TGTGCCAGCAGCCTCCGGACTAGCGGGGGCACAGATACGCAGTATTTT	CASSLRTSGGTDTQYF
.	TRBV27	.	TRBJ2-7	TGTGCCAGCAGCCAAACGGGATCCCTCTACGAGCAGTACTTC	CASSQTGSLYEQYF
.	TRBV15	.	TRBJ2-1	TGTGCCACCAGCAGAGAACTTCCCTCCGCGCAGTTCTTC	CATSRELPSAQFF
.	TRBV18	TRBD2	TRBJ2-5	TGTGCCAGCTCACCCGCCTCGGGGGGTGCGGGAGAGACCCAGTACTTC	CASSPASGGAGETQYF
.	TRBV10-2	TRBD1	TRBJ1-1	TGCGCCAGCAGTGAGACAAGACAGGGCACTGAAGCTTTCTTT	CASSETRQGTEAFF
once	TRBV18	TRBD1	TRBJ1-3	TGTGCCAGCTCCTACGACAGGGGAAAAACTGGAAACACCATATATTTT	CASSYDRGKTGNTIYF
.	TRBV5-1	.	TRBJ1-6	TGCGCCAGCAGTCCCTCGGCCAACAGGGTAAATTCACCCCTCCACTTT	CASSPSANRVNSPLHF
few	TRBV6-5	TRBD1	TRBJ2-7	TGTGCCAGCAGAAAACAACGGGACAGGGGTTGGGAGCAGTACTTC	CASRKQRDRGWEQYF
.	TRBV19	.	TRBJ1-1	TGTGCCAGTAGTATAGGTGGTACAGTCACTGAAGCTTTCTTT	CASSIGGTVTEAFF
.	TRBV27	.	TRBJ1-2	TGTGCCAGCAGCCGCCAGGGGCGTAACTATGGCTACACCTTC	CASSRQGRNYGYTF
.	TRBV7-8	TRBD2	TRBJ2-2	TGTGCCAGCAGCTTGGACGGGACTAGCTTCGGGGAGCTGTTTTTT	CASSLDGTSFGELFF
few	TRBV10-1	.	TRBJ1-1	TGCGCCAGCAGCGGACAGACGAACACTGAAGCTTTCTTT	CASSGQTNTEAFF
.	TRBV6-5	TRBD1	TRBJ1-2	TGTGCCAGCAGTTACTCCACTGGACAGGCGATATATGGCTACACCTTC	CASSYSTGQAIYGYTF
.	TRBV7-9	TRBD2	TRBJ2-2	TGTGCCAGCAGCTTAGGTGGGACTAGCGGGAGCACCGGGGAGCTGTTTTTT	CASSLGGTSGSTGELFF
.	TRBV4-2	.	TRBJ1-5	TGTGCCAGCAGCCCTCGGGTCTCCAATCAGCCCCAGCATTTT	CASSPRVSNQPQHF
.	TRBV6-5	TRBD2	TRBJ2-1	TGTGCCTATGGGAGGGCGGAGAATGAGCAGTTCTTC	CAYGRAENEQFF
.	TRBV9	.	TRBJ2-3	TGTGCCAGCAGCGAGAACAAGGATACGCAGTATTTT	CASSENKDTQYF
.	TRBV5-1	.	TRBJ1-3	TGCGCCAGCAGCTTGTCCCGCGACAGCCACTCTGGAAACACCATATATTTT	CASSLSRDSHSGNTIYF
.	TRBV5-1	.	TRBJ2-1	TGCGCCAGCAGCTTCCCGGGTTCCTACAATGAGCAGTTCTTC	CASSFPGSYNEQFF
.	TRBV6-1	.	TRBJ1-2	TGTGCCAGCAGTGAAGCGCTAGTAGCTTATGGCTACACCTTC	CASSEALVAYGYTF
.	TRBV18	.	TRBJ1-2	TGTGCCAGCTCACCAGGGGCAGGGGAGTTCGACGGCTACACCTTC	CASSPGAGEFDGYTF
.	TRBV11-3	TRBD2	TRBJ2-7	TGTGCCAGCAGCTTAGCCGGGACTAGCCCTACCTACGAGCAGTACTTC	CASSLAGTSPTYEQYF
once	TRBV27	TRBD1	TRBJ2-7	TGTGCCAGCAGAAGACAGGGGGCCACCTACGAGCAGTACTTC	CASRRQGATYEQYF
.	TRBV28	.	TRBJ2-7	TGTGCCAGCCTCGGAGCGCTCTCCTACGAGCAGTACTTC	CASLGALSYEQYF
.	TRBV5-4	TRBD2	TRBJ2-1	TGTGCCAGCAGCTTGAGAACGGGACTATCGTACAATGAGCAGTTCTTC	CASSLRTGLSYNEQFF
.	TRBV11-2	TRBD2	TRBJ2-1	TGTGCCAGCAGCTTAGTGGGGGGGAATGAGCAGTTCTTC	CASSLVGGNEQFF
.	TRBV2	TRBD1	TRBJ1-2	TGTGCCAGTCTAGGGCGGACAGGGGAAAACTATGGCTACACCTTC	CASLGRTGENYGYTF
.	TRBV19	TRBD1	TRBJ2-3	TGTGCCAGTAGTCCGCGACAGGGGGCGCTTGATACGCAGTATTTT	CASSPRQGALDTQYF
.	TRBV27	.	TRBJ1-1	TGTGCCAGCAGTTTACCACAGGGCGTACAATCGAACACTGAAGCTTTCTTT	CASSLPQGVQSNTEAFF
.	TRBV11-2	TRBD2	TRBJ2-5	TGTGCCAGCAGCCGGTTGCGGGGGGCGGGAGAGACCCAGTACTTC	CASSRLRGAGETQYF
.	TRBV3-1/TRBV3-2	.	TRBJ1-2	TGTGCCAGCAGCCAAGATGGGGCGGGGAAGAACTATGGCTACACCTTC	CASSQDGAGKNYGYTF
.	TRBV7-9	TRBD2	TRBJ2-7	TGTGCCAGCAGCTTAGCGGCGGGAGGGCCCTACGAGCAGTACTTC	CASSLAAGGPYEQYF
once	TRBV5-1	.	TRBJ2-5	TGCGCCAGCAGCTTGGCCCCAGGGGCAGTGGTAGAGACCCAGTACTTC	CASSLAPGAVVETQYF
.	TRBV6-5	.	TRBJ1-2	TGTGCCAGCAGTTACTACGGGGGTGGCTACACCTTC	CASSYYGGGYTF
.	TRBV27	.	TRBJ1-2	TGTGCCAGCAGTAGGACTAAACAGACACCCGTCTATGGCTACACCTTC	CASSRTKQTPVYGYTF
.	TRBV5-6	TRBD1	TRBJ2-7	TGTGCCAGCAGCTTGGCGGGGACAGGGGACCTCTACGAGCAGTACTTC	CASSLAGTGDLYEQYF
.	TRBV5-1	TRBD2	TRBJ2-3	TGCGCCAGCAGCTTGTCGGGACTCCCGGGGGGTGATACGCAGTATTTT	CASSLSGLPGGDTQYF
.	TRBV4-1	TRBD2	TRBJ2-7	TGCGCCAGCAGCCAAGATACCGTTGTGGTCAGCCTAGCGGGGGAGCAGTACTTC	CASSQDTVVVSLAGEQYF
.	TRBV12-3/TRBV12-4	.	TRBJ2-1	TGTGCCAGCAGTTTTAGCGGCGGGGAGCAGTTCTTC	CASSFSGGEQFF
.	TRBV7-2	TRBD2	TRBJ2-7	TGTGCCAGCAGCTTCGGACTAGCGGTCTACGAGCAGTACTTC	CASSFGLAVYEQYF
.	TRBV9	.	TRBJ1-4	TGTGCCAGCAGCCTACAGACAGGACTCAATGAAAAACTGTTTTTT	CASSLQTGLNEKLFF